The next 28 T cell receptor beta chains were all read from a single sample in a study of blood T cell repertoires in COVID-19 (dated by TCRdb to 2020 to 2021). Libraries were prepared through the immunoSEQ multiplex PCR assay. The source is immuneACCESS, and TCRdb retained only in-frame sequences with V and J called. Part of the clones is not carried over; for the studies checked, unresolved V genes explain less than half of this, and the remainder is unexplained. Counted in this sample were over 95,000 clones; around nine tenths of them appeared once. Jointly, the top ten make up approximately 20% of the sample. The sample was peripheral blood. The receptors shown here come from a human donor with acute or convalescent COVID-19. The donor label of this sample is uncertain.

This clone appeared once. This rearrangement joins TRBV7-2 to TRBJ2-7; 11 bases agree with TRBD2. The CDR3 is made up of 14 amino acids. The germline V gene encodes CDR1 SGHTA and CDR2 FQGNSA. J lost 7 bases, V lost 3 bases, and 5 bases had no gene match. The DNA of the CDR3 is TGTGCCAGCAGCTTTAGCGGGGGGGCTTGGGAGCAGTACTTC. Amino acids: CASSFSGGAWEQYF.

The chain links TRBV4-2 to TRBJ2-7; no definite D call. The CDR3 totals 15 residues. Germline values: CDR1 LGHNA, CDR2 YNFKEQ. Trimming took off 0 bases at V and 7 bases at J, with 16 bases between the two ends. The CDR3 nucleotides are TGTGCCAGCAGCCAAGATTCCAGGAACCTCCGGGAGCAGTACTTC. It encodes CASSQDSRNLREQYF.

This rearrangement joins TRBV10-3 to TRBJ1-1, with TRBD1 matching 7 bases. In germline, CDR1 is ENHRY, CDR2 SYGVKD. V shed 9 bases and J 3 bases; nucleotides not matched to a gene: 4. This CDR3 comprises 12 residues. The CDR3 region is CAIRQGDTEAFF. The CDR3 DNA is TGTGCCATTCGACAGGGCGACACTGAAGCTTTCTTT.

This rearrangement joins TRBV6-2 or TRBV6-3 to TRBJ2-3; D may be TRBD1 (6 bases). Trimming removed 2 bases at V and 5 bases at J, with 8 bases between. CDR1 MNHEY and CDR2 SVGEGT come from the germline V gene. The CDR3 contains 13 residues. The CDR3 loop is CASSYTQGDTQYF. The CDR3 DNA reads TGTGCCAGCAGTTACACACAGGGAGATACGCAGTATTTT.

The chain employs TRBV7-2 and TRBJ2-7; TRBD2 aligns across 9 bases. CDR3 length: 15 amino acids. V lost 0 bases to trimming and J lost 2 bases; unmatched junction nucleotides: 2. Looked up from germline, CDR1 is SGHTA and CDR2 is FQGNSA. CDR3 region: CASSLAGGGAYEQYF. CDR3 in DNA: TGTGCCAGCAGCTTAGCAGGCGGGGGGGCCTACGAGCAGTACTTC.

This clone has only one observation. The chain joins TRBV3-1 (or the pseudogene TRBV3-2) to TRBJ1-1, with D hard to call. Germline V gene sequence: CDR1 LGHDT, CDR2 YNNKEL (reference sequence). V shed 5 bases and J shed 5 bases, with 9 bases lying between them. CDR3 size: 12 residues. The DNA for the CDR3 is TGTGCCAGCAGCAAAACGGGGACTGAAGCTTTCTTT. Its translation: CASSKTGTEAFF.

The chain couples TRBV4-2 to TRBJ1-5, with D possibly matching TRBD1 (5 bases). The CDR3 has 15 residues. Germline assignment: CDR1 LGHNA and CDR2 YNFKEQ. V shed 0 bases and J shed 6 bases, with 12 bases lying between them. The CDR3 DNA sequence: TGTGCCAGCAGCCAAGATGTCGGGGGGAGTCAGCCCCAGCATTTT. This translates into CASSQDVGGSQPQHF.

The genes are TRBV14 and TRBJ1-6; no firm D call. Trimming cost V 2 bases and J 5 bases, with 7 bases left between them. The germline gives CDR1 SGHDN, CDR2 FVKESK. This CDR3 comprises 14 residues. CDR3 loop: CASSQLFNNSPLHF. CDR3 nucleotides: TGTGCCAGCAGCCAATTGTTTAATAATTCACCCCTCCACTTT.

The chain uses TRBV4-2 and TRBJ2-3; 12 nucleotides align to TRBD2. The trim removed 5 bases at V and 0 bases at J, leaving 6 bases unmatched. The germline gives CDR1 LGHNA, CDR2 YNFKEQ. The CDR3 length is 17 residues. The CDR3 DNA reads TGTGCCAGCAGCGTTACTAGCGGGGGGACTAGCACAGATACGCAGTATTTT. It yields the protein CASSVTSGGTSTDTQYF.

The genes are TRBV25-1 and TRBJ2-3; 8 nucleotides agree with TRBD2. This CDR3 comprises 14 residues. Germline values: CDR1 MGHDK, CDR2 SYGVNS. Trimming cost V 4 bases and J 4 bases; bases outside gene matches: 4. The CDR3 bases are TGTGCCAGCAGTGGGTGGCGGGAGGCAGATACGCAGTATTTT. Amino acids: CASSGWREADTQYF. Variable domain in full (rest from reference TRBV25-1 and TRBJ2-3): EADIYQTPRYLVIGTGKKITLECSQTMGHDKMYWYQQDPGMELHLIHYSYGVNSTEKGDLSSESTVSRIRTEHFPLTLESARPSHTSQYLCASSGWREADTQYFGPGTRLTVL.

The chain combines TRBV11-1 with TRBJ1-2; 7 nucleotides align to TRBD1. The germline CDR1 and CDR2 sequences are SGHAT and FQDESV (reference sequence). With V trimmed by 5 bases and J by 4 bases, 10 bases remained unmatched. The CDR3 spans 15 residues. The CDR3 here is CASSLTDRPSYGYTF. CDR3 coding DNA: TGTGCCAGCAGCCTGACGGACAGGCCTTCCTATGGCTACACCTTC.

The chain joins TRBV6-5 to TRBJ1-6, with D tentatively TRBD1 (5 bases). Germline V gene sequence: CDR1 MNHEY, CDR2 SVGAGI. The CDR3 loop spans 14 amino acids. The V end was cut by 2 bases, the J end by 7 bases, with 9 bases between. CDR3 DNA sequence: TGTGCCAGCAGTTACAGGGGTAAGAATTCACCCCTCCACTTT. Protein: CASSYRGKNSPLHF.

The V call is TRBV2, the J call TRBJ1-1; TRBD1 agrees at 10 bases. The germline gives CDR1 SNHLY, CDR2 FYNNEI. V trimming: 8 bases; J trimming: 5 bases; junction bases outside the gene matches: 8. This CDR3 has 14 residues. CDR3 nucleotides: TGTGCCAGCGGTCGACAGGGGGCAAGAACTGAAGCTTTCTTT. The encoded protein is CASGRQGARTEAFF.

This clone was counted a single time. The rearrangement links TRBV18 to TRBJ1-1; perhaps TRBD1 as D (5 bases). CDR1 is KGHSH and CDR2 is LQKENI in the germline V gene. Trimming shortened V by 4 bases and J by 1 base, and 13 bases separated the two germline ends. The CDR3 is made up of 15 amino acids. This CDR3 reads CASSLVGQGNTEAFF. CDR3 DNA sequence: TGTGCCAGCTCACTGGTGGGCCAGGGGAACACTGAAGCTTTCTTT. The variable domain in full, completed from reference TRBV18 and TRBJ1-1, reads NAGVMQNPRHLVRRRGQEARLRCSPMKGHSHVYWYRQLPEEGLKFMVYLQKENIIDESGMPKERFSAEFPKEGPSILRIQQVVRGDSAAYFCASSLVGQGNTEAFFGQGTRLTVV.

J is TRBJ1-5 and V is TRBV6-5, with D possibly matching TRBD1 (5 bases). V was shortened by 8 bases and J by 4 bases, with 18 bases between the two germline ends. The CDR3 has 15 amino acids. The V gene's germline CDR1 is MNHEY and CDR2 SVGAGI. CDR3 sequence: CASAHRKGVNQPQHF. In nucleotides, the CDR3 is TGTGCCAGCGCTCACAGGAAAGGAGTTAATCAGCCCCAGCATTTT.

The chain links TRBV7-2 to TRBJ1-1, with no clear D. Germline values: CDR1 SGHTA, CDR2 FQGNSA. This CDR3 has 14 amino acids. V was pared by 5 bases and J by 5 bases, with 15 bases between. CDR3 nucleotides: TGTGCCAGCAGCATAAGCAGGATGGCGACTGAAGCTTTCTTT. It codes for CASSISRMATEAFF.

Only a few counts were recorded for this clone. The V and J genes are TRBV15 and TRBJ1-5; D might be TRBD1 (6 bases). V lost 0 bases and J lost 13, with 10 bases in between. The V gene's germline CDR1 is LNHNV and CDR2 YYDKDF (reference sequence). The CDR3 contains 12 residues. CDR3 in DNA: TGTGCCACCAGCAGAGATAAGGACAGTCAGCATTTT. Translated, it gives CATSRDKDSQHF.

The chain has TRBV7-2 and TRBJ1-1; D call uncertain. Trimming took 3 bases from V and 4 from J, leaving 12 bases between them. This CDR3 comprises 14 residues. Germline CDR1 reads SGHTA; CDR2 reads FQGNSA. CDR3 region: CASSFIERSTEAFF. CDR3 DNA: TGTGCCAGCAGCTTCATCGAGAGGAGCACTGAAGCTTTCTTT.

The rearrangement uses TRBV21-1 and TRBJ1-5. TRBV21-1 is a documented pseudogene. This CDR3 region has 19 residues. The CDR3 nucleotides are TGTGCCAGCAGCAAAGCGCTAGCTACTAACCCCGGGAGCAATCAGCCCCAGCATTTT. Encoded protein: CASSKALATNPGSNQPQHF.

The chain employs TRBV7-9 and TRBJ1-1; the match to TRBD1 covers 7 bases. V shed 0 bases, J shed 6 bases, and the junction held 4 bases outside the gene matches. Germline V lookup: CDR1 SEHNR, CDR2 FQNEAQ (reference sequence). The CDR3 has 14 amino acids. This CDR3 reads CASSLAGTASEAFF. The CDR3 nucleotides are TGTGCCAGCAGCTTAGCTGGGACAGCTTCTGAAGCTTTCTTT.

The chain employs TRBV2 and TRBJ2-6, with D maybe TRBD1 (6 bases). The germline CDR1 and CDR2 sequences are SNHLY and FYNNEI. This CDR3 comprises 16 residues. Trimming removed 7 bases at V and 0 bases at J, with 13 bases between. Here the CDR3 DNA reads TGTGCCAGCAAACGGGACAATATCTCTGGGGCCAACGTCCTGACTTTC. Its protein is CASKRDNISGANVLTF.

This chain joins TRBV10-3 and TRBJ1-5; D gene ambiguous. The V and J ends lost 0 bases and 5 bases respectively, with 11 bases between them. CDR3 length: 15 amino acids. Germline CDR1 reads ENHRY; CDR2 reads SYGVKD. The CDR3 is CAISESNSHYQPQHF. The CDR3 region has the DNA TGTGCCATCAGTGAGTCAAATTCCCACTATCAGCCCCAGCATTTT.

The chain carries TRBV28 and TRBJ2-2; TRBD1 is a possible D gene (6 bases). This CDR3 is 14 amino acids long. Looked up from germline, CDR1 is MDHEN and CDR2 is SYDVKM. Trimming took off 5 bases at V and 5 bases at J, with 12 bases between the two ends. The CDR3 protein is CASSPPTGTGELFF. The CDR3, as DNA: TGTGCCAGCAGTCCCCCTACAGGGACCGGGGAGCTGTTTTTT.

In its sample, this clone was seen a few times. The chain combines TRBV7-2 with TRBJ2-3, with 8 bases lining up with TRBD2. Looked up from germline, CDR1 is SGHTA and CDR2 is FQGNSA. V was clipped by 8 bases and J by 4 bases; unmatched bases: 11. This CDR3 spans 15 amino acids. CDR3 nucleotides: TGTGCCAGCCGCCCGGGCGGGGGGTTGGCAGATACGCAGTATTTT. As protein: CASRPGGGLADTQYF.

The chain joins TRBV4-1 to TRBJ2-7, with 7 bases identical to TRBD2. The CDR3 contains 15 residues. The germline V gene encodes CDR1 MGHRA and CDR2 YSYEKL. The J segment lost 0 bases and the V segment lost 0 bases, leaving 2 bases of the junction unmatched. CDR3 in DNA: TGCGCCAGCAGCCAAGATGGCGGGGGCTCCTACGAGCAGTACTTC. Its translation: CASSQDGGGSYEQYF.

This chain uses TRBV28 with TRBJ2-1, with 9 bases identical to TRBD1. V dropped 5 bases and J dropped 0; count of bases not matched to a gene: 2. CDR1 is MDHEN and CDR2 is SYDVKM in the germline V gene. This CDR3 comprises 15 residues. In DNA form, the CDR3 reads TGTGCCAGCAGTATACAGGGGGCCTCCTACAATGAGCAGTTCTTC. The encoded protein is CASSIQGASYNEQFF.

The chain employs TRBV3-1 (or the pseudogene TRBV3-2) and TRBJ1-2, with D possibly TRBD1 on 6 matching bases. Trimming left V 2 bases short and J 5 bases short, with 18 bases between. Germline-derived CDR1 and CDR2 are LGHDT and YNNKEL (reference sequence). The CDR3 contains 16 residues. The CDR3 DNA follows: TGTGCCAGCAGCCAACTCCCTGGGCAGGGGCAATATGGCTACACCTTC. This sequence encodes CASSQLPGQGQYGYTF.

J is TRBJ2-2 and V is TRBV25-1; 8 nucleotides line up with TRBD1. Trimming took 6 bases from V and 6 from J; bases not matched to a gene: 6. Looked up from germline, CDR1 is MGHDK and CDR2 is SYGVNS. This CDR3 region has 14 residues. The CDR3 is CASSARGLAGELFF. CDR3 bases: TGTGCCAGCAGCGCCAGGGGGCTTGCCGGGGAGCTGTTTTTT.